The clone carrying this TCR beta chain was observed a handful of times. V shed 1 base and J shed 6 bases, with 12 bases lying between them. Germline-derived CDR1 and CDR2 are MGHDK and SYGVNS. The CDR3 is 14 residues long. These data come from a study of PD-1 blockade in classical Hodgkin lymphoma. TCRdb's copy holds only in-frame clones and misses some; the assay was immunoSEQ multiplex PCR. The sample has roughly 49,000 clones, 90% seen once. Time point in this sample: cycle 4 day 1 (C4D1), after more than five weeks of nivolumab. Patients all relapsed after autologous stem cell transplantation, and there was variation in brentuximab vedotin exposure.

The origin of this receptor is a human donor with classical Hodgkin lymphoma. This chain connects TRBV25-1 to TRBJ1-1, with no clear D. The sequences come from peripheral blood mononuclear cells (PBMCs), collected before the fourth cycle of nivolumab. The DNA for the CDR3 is TGTGCCAGCAGTGAATTATCACGCGGCGCTGAAGCTTTCTTT. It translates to CASSELSRGAEAFF.